This entry lists 30 T cell receptor beta chains sequenced from one sample in a study of glioma-infiltrating T cells. Amplification of TCR alpha and beta CDR3 regions from RNA used iRepertoire nested multiplex PCR. TCRdb passed the multiplex PCR reads through MiXCR, listing each CDR3 protein once. Counted here are about 110,000 distinct CDR3 sequences, 25% to 30% occurring once; the ten biggest clones make up 35%. The source material was glioma tissue, nonneoplastic brain tissue, or PBMCs (not recorded which). These receptors originate from a human donor with low-grade glioma or glioblastoma, undergoing nonglioma brain surgery, or in good health (not recorded which).

A remark on this clonotype: A read error may produce the germline difference seen at one junction end. The chain employs TRBV27 and TRBJ1-2; 10 bases align to TRBD1. The CDR3 totals 15 residues. The germline CDR1 and CDR2 sequences are MNHEY and SMNVEV (reference sequence). CDR3 nucleotide sequence: TGTGTCAGCAGTCCTGGGACAGGGGCTCACTATGGCTACACCTTC. This gives the protein CVSSPGTGAHYGYTF.

There are many counts of this clonotype. This chain uses TRBV20-1 with TRBJ2-1, with D possibly being TRBD2 (6 bases). The CDR3 totals 18 residues. With 5 bases removed from V and 0 bases from J, the gap between germline ends came to 23 bases. Germline-derived CDR1 and CDR2 are DFQATT and SNEGSKA (reference sequence). As DNA, the CDR3 is TGCAGTGCTTTGGGACCCAGCCCTGGCGGGATCTCCTACAATGAGCAGTTCTTC. Translating gives CSALGPSPGGISYNEQFF.

This rearrangement joins TRBV20-1 to TRBJ2-3, with TRBD2 matching over 12 bases. This CDR3 is 15 amino acids long. Per the germline V gene, CDR1 is DFQATT and CDR2 is SNEGSKA (reference sequence). Germline trimming cut 0 bases from V and 8 bases from J; bases unmatched to any gene: 6. The CDR3 loop reads CSARDLAGGPSTQYF. The CDR3 DNA reads as TGCAGTGCTAGAGATCTAGCGGGGGGGCCAAGTACGCAGTATTTT.

This clonotype has a single count. Being one base from a much bigger clone, this may be a read error. This chain connects TRBV18 to TRBJ1-3; D not resolved. Looked up from germline, CDR1 is KGHSH and CDR2 is LQKENI. CDR3 length: 13 residues. Written as DNA, the CDR3 is TGTTCCAGCCGAGGGCCTACTGGAAACACCATATATTTT. It yields the protein CSSRGPTGNTIYF.

The table lists this clonotype with many counts. The gene calls are TRBV7-9 and TRBJ2-5; no clear D. The V gene's germline CDR1 is SEHNR and CDR2 FQNEAQ (reference sequence). Trimming stripped 1 base from V and 4 bases from J, with 7 bases between. The CDR3 covers 13 residues. As DNA, the CDR3 is TGTGCCAGCAGCTTAGGGACCGCAGAGACCCAGTACTTC. Translated: CASSLGTAETQYF.

The sample holds many counts of this clonotype. This chain uses TRBV4-1 with TRBJ2-1; 10 bases match TRBD2. CDR1 is MGHRA, CDR2 YSYEKL, per germline. This CDR3 has 16 amino acids. The V segment lost 1 base and the J segment 8 bases; nucleotides outside the gene matches: 8. CDR3: CASSQAGLASWDEQFF. The CDR3 DNA sequence: TGCGCCAGCAGCCAAGCGGGACTAGCGTCTTGGGATGAGCAGTTCTTC.

At least ten counts were recorded for this clonotype. The chain uses TRBV7-8 and TRBJ1-5; perhaps TRBD1 as D (5 bases). The V gene's germline CDR1 is SGHVS and CDR2 FQNEAQ. CDR3 length: 15 amino acids. Trimming took 6 bases from V and 6 from J, leaving 18 bases between them. CDR3 amino acids: CASSPGSQSGQPQHF. In DNA, the CDR3 is TGTGCCAGCAGTCCAGGGAGCCAAAGCGGTCAGCCCCAGCATTTT.

As to this clonotype: A single base separates this from a much larger clone, so it may be a read error. The CDR3 carries no conserved terminal phenylalanine or tryptophan, so it likely arises from a read error. The gene calls are TRBV5-1 and TRBJ1-1, with D uncertain. In germline, CDR1 is SGHRS, CDR2 YFSETQ. Trimming removed 4 bases from V and 0 bases from J, with 7 bases in between. This CDR3 is built from 13 residues. CDR3 sequence (DNA): TGCGCCAGCAGCACGACGCTGAACACTGAAGCTTTCCTT. It is translated as CASSTTLNTEAFL.

In this sample, this clonotype turned up many times. The chain combines TRBV18 with TRBJ1-5, with D uncertain. The CDR3 contains 14 residues. Germline lookup yields CDR1 KGHSH and CDR2 LQKENI. Trimming took 3 bases from V and 5 from J, leaving 11 bases between them. Here the CDR3 reads CASSPTRQYQPQHF. In DNA, the CDR3 is TGTGCCAGCTCACCCACCCGTCAGTATCAGCCCCAGCATTTT.

Comment on this clonotype: A much larger clone lies a single base off, so this may be a read error. The chain employs TRBV7-9 and TRBJ1-6; maybe TRBD1 (6 bases). The CDR3 is 15 amino acids. CDR1 SEHNR and CDR2 FQNEAQ come from the germline V gene (reference sequence). CDR3 bases: TGTCCCAGCAGCTTTCGACAGGACCAAAATTCACCCCTCCACTTT. Translation gives CPSSFRQDQNSPLHF.

In the case of this clonotype: In this CDR3 the conserved last residue, phenylalanine or tryptophan, is missing, so a read error is likely. The V and J genes are TRBV7-9 and TRBJ2-7; 9 positions agree with TRBD1. The germline gives CDR1 SEHNR, CDR2 FQNEAQ (reference sequence). J lost 8 bases, V lost 8 bases, and 10 bases had no gene match. The CDR3 has 13 residues. The CDR3 DNA reads as TGTGCCAGCGGGCCGGGACAGGGAATCAAGCAGTACCTC. Its translation: CASGPGQGIKQYL.

This clonotype was counted ten times or more. The rearrangement joins TRBV28 to TRBJ1-2, with 7 bases that match TRBD1. The junction had 7 bases not matched to a gene; V was cut back by 4 bases and J by 2 bases. In germline, CDR1 is MDHEN, CDR2 SYDVKM. The CDR3 loop spans 15 amino acids. The CDR3 bases are TGTGCCAGCAGTTCGGGACAGTGGGGCAACTATGGCTACACCTTC. Protein product: CASSSGQWGNYGYTF.

Comment on this clonotype: A much larger clone differs by one base, so this may be a read error. V is TRBV12-3 or TRBV12-4 and J is TRBJ1-5; 8 positions match TRBD1. This CDR3 has 14 residues. V was clipped by 11 bases and J by 2 bases; unmatched bases: 8. CDR3 protein: CACTRGQGNQPQHF. Written as DNA, the CDR3 is TGTGCCTGCACGAGGGGACAGGGCAATCAGCCCCAGCATTTT.

This clonotype was detected many times. J is TRBJ2-3 and V is TRBV6-1; D is perhaps TRBD1 (5 bases). This CDR3 has 13 amino acids. Per germline, CDR1 MNHNS and CDR2 SASEGT. With 7 bases removed from V and 2 bases from J, the gap between germline ends came to 10 bases. The CDR3 here is CASTQGNTDTQYF. CDR3 in DNA: TGTGCCAGCACCCAGGGAAACACAGATACGCAGTATTTT.

This clonotype was counted ten times or more. The chain employs TRBV14 and TRBJ2-5; 7 bases align to TRBD1. Losses at the gene ends were 0 bases for V and 1 base for J; bases not matched to a gene: 2. This CDR3 contains 15 residues. Germline lookup yields CDR1 SGHDN and CDR2 FVKESK. The CDR3 nucleotides are TGTGCCAGCAGCCAAGATCGGACAGGCCAAGAGACCCAGTACTTC. Protein product: CASSQDRTGQETQYF.

The table lists this clonotype with many counts. The genes are TRBV6-4 and TRBJ1-1; D remains ambiguous. Trimming removed 6 bases from V and 0 bases from J, with 8 bases in between. CDR1 and CDR2 (germline): MRHNA, SNTAGT. The CDR3 contains 13 residues. CDR3 DNA: TGTGCCAGCAGCCGTCTAGTGAACACTGAAGCTTTCTTT. Translated: CASSRLVNTEAFF.

Many counts were recorded for this clonotype. V is TRBV7-2 and J is TRBJ1-6; 7 bases align to TRBD1. V was pared by 2 bases and J by 7 bases, with 5 bases of the junction left unmatched. CDR3 length equals 15 residues. Germline V CDR1 and CDR2: SGHTA, FQGNSA. CDR3 DNA sequence: TGTGCCAGCAGCTTACCGACAGGGTACAATTCACCCCTCCACTTT. It encodes CASSLPTGYNSPLHF.

Many counts were recorded for this clonotype. One junction end disagrees with the germline gene, perhaps due to a read error. J is TRBJ2-3 and V is TRBV4-1, with TRBD2 matching over 14 bases. Germline V gene data show CDR1 as MGHRA and CDR2 as YSYEKL. The CDR3 contains 18 residues. The CDR3 bases are TGCGCCAGCAGCCAGGCTGCCGGGACTAGCGGGAGCAGAGATACGCAGTATTTT. The encoded protein is CASSQAAGTSGSRDTQYF.

There are many counts of this clonotype. The chain employs TRBV29-1 and TRBJ1-1, with 7 bases that match TRBD1. Germline V gene lookup returns CDR1 SQVTM and CDR2 ANQGSEA. The CDR3 totals 13 residues. Losses at the gene ends were 7 bases for V and 4 bases for J; bases not matched to a gene: 9. CDR3 sequence: CSAGGGASTEAFF. CDR3 DNA: TGCAGCGCAGGGGGGGGGGCTAGCACTGAAGCTTTCTTT. Supplemented by reference TRBV29-1 and TRBJ1-1, the full variable domain reads SAVISQKPSRDICQRGTSLTIQCQVDSQVTMMFWYRQQPGQSLTLIATANQGSEATYESGFVIDKFPISRPNLTFSTLTVSNMSPEDSSIYLCSAGGGASTEAFFGQGTRLTVV.

This clonotype was counted ten times or more. The gene calls are TRBV28 and TRBJ1-3; D is perhaps TRBD1 (6 bases). The CDR3 is 15 residues long. Trimming took off 5 bases at V and 1 base at J, with 12 bases between the two ends. The germline V gene has CDR1 MDHEN and CDR2 SYDVKM. CDR3 sequence reads: CASSQGQLSGNTIYF. The CDR3 DNA sequence: TGTGCCAGCAGTCAAGGACAGCTATCTGGAAACACCATATATTTT.

As for this clonotype: A read error may produce the germline difference seen at one junction end. V usage is TRBV7-9 and J usage is TRBJ1-1; TRBD1 might be the D (5 bases). Germline CDR1 reads SEHNR; CDR2 reads FQNEAQ (reference sequence). The CDR3 loop spans 14 amino acids. CDR3 residues: CDSSLRGVNTEAFF. CDR3 nucleotide sequence: TGTGACAGCAGCTTGCGGGGGGTGAACACTGAAGCTTTCTTT.

This clonotype was seen ten or more times. The CDR3 loop reads CASSFGSGANTEAFF. CDR3 in DNA: TGCGCCAGCAGCTTTGGTTCGGGAGCGAACACTGAAGCTTTCTTT. The chain carries TRBV5-1 and TRBJ1-1; the D is unclear. Germline CDR1 reads SGHRS; CDR2 reads YFSETQ. The ends were cut back, 2 bases at V and 1 base at J, with 12 bases in the middle. CDR3 length: 15 residues.

A remark on this clonotype: No conserved phenylalanine or tryptophan ends this CDR3, so it is likely a read error. J is TRBJ2-5 and V is TRBV6-5, with D possibly TRBD2 on 5 matching bases. This CDR3 spans 14 amino acids. Trimming cost V 5 bases and J 3 bases, with 13 bases left between them. From germline, CDR1 is MNHEY and CDR2 SVGAGI. In nucleotides, the CDR3 is TGTGCCAGCAGTCCCGGGGTAGTTAAAGAGACCCAGTACTAC. It is translated as CASSPGVVKETQYY.

This chain links TRBV5-1 with TRBJ2-1; TRBD2 aligns across 11 bases. J was trimmed by 0 bases and V by 4 bases; bases with no gene match: 3. The germline V gene has CDR1 SGHRS and CDR2 YFSETQ. This CDR3 comprises 16 residues. The CDR3 sequence is CASSPTSGVSYNEQFF. The CDR3 coding sequence is TGCGCCAGCAGCCCGACTAGCGGGGTCTCCTACAATGAGCAGTTCTTC.

This clonotype was seen only a few times. The chain uses TRBV5-1 and TRBJ1-6; D gene ambiguous. Trimming took off 7 bases at V and 0 bases at J, with 14 bases between the two ends. CDR3 size: 16 residues. The V gene's germline CDR1 is SGHRS and CDR2 YFSETQ. CDR3 in amino acids: CASGEGWSSYNSPLHF. The CDR3 nucleotides are TGCGCCAGCGGTGAGGGTTGGAGCTCCTATAATTCACCCCTCCACTTT.

Many counts were recorded for this clonotype. This rearrangement joins TRBV28 to TRBJ2-4; no reliable D call. This CDR3 has 15 residues. The V and J ends lost 5 bases and 0 bases respectively, with 11 bases between them. Germline-derived CDR1 and CDR2 are MDHEN and SYDVKM. The CDR3: CASSPPGEAKNIQYF. CDR3 DNA sequence: TGTGCCAGCAGTCCCCCCGGTGAAGCCAAAAACATTCAGTACTTC.

This clonotype was recorded at least ten times. This chain uses TRBV6-1 with TRBJ1-2, with D possibly TRBD1 on 5 matching bases. CDR1 and CDR2 from the germline V gene are MNHNS and SASEGT. The CDR3 has 16 residues. V shed 5 bases and J shed 0 bases, with 16 bases lying between them. The CDR3 region has the DNA TGTGCCAGCAGTCCCTTGACAGCCTTAGCTAACTATGGCTACACCTTC. It encodes CASSPLTALANYGYTF.

The V gene is TRBV5-6, the J gene TRBJ1-2; D gene unclear. Germline V gene sequence: CDR1 SGHDT, CDR2 YYEEEE. This CDR3 contains 15 residues. V shed 2 bases and J shed 6 bases, with 17 bases lying between them. CDR3 DNA sequence: TGTGCCAGCAGCTTTCGGCCGAACGGCGTCAATGGCTACACCTTC. It translates to CASSFRPNGVNGYTF.

This clonotype was picked up many times. V and J are TRBV4-3 and TRBJ1-2; no clear D. V was clipped by 0 bases and J by 0 bases, with 14 bases between them. The CDR3 sequence is 17 residues long. In germline, CDR1 is LGHNA, CDR2 YSLEER. The CDR3 region is CASSQESRRPANYGYTF. CDR3 in DNA: TGCGCCAGCAGCCAAGAATCGAGGAGGCCAGCTAACTATGGCTACACCTTC.

This clonotype appeared a single time. Because the CDR3 is missing its conserved closing phenylalanine or tryptophan, this is likely a read error. The J gene is TRBJ1-2, the V gene TRBV2; D gene uncertain. The CDR3 extends over 13 amino acids. Germline values: CDR1 SNHLY, CDR2 FYNNEI. The V gene lost 3 bases and the J gene lost 3 bases, with 8 bases spanning the gap. The CDR3 sequence is CASSDQEDYGYTL. CDR3 DNA sequence: TGTGCCAGCAGTGACCAGGAGGACTATGGCTACACCCTC.